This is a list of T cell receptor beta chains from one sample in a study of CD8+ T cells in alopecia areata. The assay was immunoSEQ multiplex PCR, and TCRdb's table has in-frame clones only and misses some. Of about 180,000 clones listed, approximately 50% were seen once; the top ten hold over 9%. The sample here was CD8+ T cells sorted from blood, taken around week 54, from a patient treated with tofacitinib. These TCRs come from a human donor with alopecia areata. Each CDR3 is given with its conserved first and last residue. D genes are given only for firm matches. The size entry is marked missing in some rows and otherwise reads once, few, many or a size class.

CSAVNTEAFF,TRBV29-1,TRBJ1-1,many,-
CASSLGRSPLHF,TRBV5-5,TRBJ1-6,-,-
CSVEAPAAGIEQFF,TRBV29-1,TRBJ2-1,few,-
CASSLGQGDYEQYF,TRBV13,TRBJ2-7,-,TRBD1
CASSLERGETQYF,TRBV7-9,TRBJ2-5,few,TRBD2
CASSLTGEGTDTQYF,TRBV13,TRBJ2-3,-,TRBD1
CASSLARSIAYEQYF,TRBV7-2,TRBJ2-7,-,-
CASSPGAYTNTEAFF,TRBV7-2,TRBJ1-1,-,-
CARDRDNEQFF,TRBV30,TRBJ2-1,few,TRBD1
CASSLADRVYEQFF,TRBV5-5,TRBJ2-1,few,TRBD1
CATSNPTGGPTEAFF,TRBV15,TRBJ1-1,-,TRBD1
CASSISRTGDAPLHF,TRBV19,TRBJ1-6,-,TRBD1
CASSLATNEQFF,TRBV6-1,TRBJ2-1,few,-
CASSVTSGGPDTQYF,TRBV6-1,TRBJ2-3,few,TRBD2
CASSLDGGKYNEQFF,TRBV7-9,TRBJ2-1,-,TRBD2
CAWSRQSGTDTQYF,TRBV30,TRBJ2-3,-,-
CASSLAAGWYGYTF,TRBV5-6,TRBJ1-2,-,-
CASSARDRDTSGELFF,TRBV9,TRBJ2-2,-,TRBD1
CASSDLEGFSNQPQHF,TRBV2,TRBJ1-5,-,-
CASTGLAGEIYNEQFF,TRBV28,TRBJ2-1,many,TRBD2
CSGGERGAQGYTF,TRBV29-1,TRBJ1-2,-,-
CASSVENSGGTDTQYF,TRBV11-3,TRBJ2-3,-,TRBD2
CASTSSGTGLFEQYF,TRBV11-2,TRBJ2-7,-,-